Described below is a single T cell receptor beta chain sequence and its context. Sequencing was performed with immunoSEQ multiplex PCR; in TCRdb, only in-frame clones are kept and a portion is missing. Here the sample spans 80,000 or so clones, more than 65% being singletons. The sample comes from a study of blood T cell repertoires in COVID-19. Study-wide background: The samples span acute and convalescent COVID-19 from the United States, Italy and Spain.

This clonotype originated in an elderly man with acute or convalescent COVID-19. Sequencing was done on a sample of peripheral blood.

CDR3 protein: CASSDPGQVRSPLHF. The CDR3 DNA follows: TGTGCCAGCAGTGATCCGGGACAAGTAAGATCACCCCTCCACTTT. The chain couples TRBV25-1 to TRBJ1-6; a possible D gene is TRBD1 (6 bases). Trimming took 3 bases from V and 10 from J, leaving 16 bases between them. Germline V gene lookup returns CDR1 MGHDK and CDR2 SYGVNS. The length of the CDR3 is 15 residues.